A selection of T cell receptor beta chains follows, all from one sample in a study of T-cell memory formation after mild COVID-19. From the 5' RACE reads, TCRdb called clonotypes with MiXCR, one entry per CDR3 protein. The sample yields under 450,000 distinct CDR3 sequences, roughly an eighth seen once. The sample comprised PBMCs or a T cell subset sorted from them (not recorded which). All receptors derive from a man younger than 30 who had mild COVID-19 (a few samples of this study predate the infection). Cell type and time point are not known. CDR3s include the opening cysteine and the closing phenylalanine or tryptophan. The D gene is left open where the match is weak. Only part of the rows carry a size: once, few, many, or a class if the clone is expanded.

j_call	d_call	v_call	clone_size	cdr3_nt	cdr3_aa
TRBJ2-3	.	TRBV5-6	many	TGTGCCAGCAGCGGAAGGGTCGCAGATACGCAGTATTTT	CASSGRVADTQYF
TRBJ2-3	TRBD2	TRBV7-9	few	TGTGCCAGCAGCTTAGCGGCGGGGGGCTTAACAGATACGCAGTATTTT	CASSLAAGGLTDTQYF
TRBJ2-2	.	TRBV5-1	many	TGTGCCAGCAGCTTAGCAGCGAACACCGGGGAGCTGTTTTTT	CASSLAANTGELFF
TRBJ1-2	.	TRBV7-2	few	TGTGCCAGCAGAGACCCCAATGGAGGGGCCTATGGCTACACCTTC	CASRDPNGGAYGYTF
TRBJ2-7	.	TRBV2	.	TGTGCCACCACAACGCGACACGGTGGCTACGAGCAGTACTTC	CATTTRHGGYEQYF
TRBJ2-7	.	TRBV14	.	TGTGCCAGCAGCCATTTCGACGGCTACGAGCAGTACTTC	CASSHFDGYEQYF
TRBJ2-3	.	TRBV2	few	TGTGCCAGCAGTGATCCCTACACTAGTTTCTCTAGCACAGATACGCAGTATTTT	CASSDPYTSFSSTDTQYF
TRBJ1-3	.	TRBV29-1	.	TGCAGCGTTGAAGAAGGCCAGGGCCTCGGAAACACCATATATTTT	CSVEEGQGLGNTIYF
TRBJ2-3	.	TRBV3-1	few	TGTGCCAGCAGCTACCCGACTAGTTCAGATACGCAGTATTTT	CASSYPTSSDTQYF
TRBJ2-2	.	TRBV6-4	.	TGTGCCAGCAGCTACAGGGTTCACACCGGGGAGCTGTTTTTT	CASSYRVHTGELFF
TRBJ1-1	.	TRBV7-9	few	TGTGCCAGCAGCTTATTATCTCAGCTAGAAGCTTTCTTT	CASSLLSQLEAFF
TRBJ2-1	TRBD2	TRBV29-1	few	TGCAGCGTTGATGGGCCTAGCGGGCCCTACAATGAGCAGTTCTTC	CSVDGPSGPYNEQFF
TRBJ2-1	TRBD2	TRBV7-3	.	TGTGCCAGCAGCTTAACTCGGGGAGGGTGGAATGAGCAGTTCTTC	CASSLTRGGWNEQFF
TRBJ2-2	TRBD1	TRBV11-2	.	TGTGCCAGCAGCCAACTGCGGACAGGGGTAACCGGGGAGCTGTTTTTT	CASSQLRTGVTGELFF
TRBJ1-1	.	TRBV20-1	few	TGCAGTGCTAGAGATTTAGAGGGAGGGTTTGCTGAAGCTTTCTTT	CSARDLEGGFAEAFF
TRBJ2-1	TRBD2	TRBV2	.	TGTGCCAGCAGTGGGACTAGCGGGTCCGTCGGTGAGCAGTTCTTC	CASSGTSGSVGEQFF
TRBJ1-6	.	TRBV3-1	.	TGTGCCAGCAGCCAAGGAGGAGTAGGAGGGTCCTATAATTCACCCCTCCACTTT	CASSQGGVGGSYNSPLHF
TRBJ2-1	TRBD2	TRBV11-2	few	TGTGCCAGCAGTCATACAGCCGGGGGGAAATACAATGAGCAGTTCTTC	CASSHTAGGKYNEQFF
TRBJ2-5	TRBD1	TRBV3-1	few	TGTGCCAGCAGCCCCCCATGGGACAGTCAAGAGACCCAGTACTTC	CASSPPWDSQETQYF
TRBJ2-3	TRBD2	TRBV7-2	many	TGTGCCAGCAGCCTAGCGGGGGGGCAAGATACGCAGTATTTT	CASSLAGGQDTQYF
TRBJ1-2	.	TRBV5-6	many	TGTGCCAGCAGCTCTGCGACCGGGGACTATGGCTACACCTTC	CASSSATGDYGYTF
TRBJ2-5	.	TRBV5-1	.	TGCGCCAGCAGCACGGCAGGGGTGGAAGAGACCCAGTACTTC	CASSTAGVEETQYF
TRBJ1-2	TRBD1	TRBV30	.	TGTGCCTGGAGTTCGGGGACAGGTGGCTACACCTTC	CAWSSGTGGYTF
TRBJ2-5	.	TRBV21-1	many	TGTGCCAGCAGCAAAGAAGACAGATCCCAAGAGACCCAGTACTTC	CASSKEDRSQETQYF
TRBJ2-5	.	TRBV7-9	few	TGTGCCAGCAGTTTTCCCCACAGGGCTCGAGAGACCCAGTACTTC	CASSFPHRARETQYF
TRBJ2-3	TRBD1	TRBV24-1	many	TGTGCCACCGCCGGACAGGGGCGCACAGATACGCAGTATTTT	CATAGQGRTDTQYF
TRBJ1-3	TRBD1	TRBV7-2	.	TGTGCCAGCAGCAAGGCCGGGACAGGGAGTAGGAACACCATATATTTT	CASSKAGTGSRNTIYF
TRBJ2-1	.	TRBV5-1	few	TGCGCCAGCAGCGTTGCGCTAAGCTCCTACAATGAGCAGTTCTTC	CASSVALSSYNEQFF
TRBJ2-3	.	TRBV3-1	.	TGTGCCAGCAGCCCCACTTGGGGATCGACAGATACGCAGTATTTT	CASSPTWGSTDTQYF
TRBJ1-1	.	TRBV29-1	few	TGCAGCGTCAATCTAGATTGGAGTAACACTGAAGCTTTCTTT	CSVNLDWSNTEAFF
TRBJ1-5	.	TRBV24-1	.	TGTGCCACCAGTGACCCTAATCAGCCCCAGCATTTT	CATSDPNQPQHF
TRBJ2-7	TRBD2	TRBV9	few	TGTGCCAGCAACGGGGGGGAGGTCCGCTACGAGCAGTACTTC	CASNGGEVRYEQYF